Following are 18 T cell receptor beta chains from one sample sequenced in a study of radiotherapy plus CTLA-4 blockade in lung cancer. Assay used: immunoSEQ multiplex PCR; TCRdb lists only in-frame clones, some missing. The sample comprises 80,000 or so clones, roughly 79% of which are singletons, and roughly 22% rests with the top ten. The sequenced sample was peripheral blood, obtained from a patient treated with radiotherapy plus ipilimumab. These receptors all come from a human donor with non-small cell lung cancer whose response to radiotherapy plus ipilimumab could not be evaluated. Some clones in this sample may be carry-over from other donors' samples.

This clone occurred a few times. CDR3 sequence: CASSPGGSAYYGYTF. CDR3 DNA sequence: TGTGCCAGCAGCCCCGGGGGGAGCGCTTACTATGGCTACACCTTC. V gene TRBV11-1 combines with J gene TRBJ1-2, with D possibly TRBD1 on 5 matching bases. Germline CDR1 SGHAT, CDR2 FQDESV (reference sequence). V was cut by 5 bases and J by 3 bases, with 16 bases left in between. This CDR3 has 15 amino acids.

The CDR3 nucleotides read TGTGCCAGTAGCCCTGACAGGGTGGAGACCCAGTACTTC. As protein: CASSPDRVETQYF. This chain joins TRBV19 and TRBJ2-5; 7 bases are shared with TRBD1. V was pared by 6 bases and J by 5 bases, with 6 bases of the junction left unmatched. Germline CDR1 reads LNHDA; CDR2 reads SQIVND (reference sequence). The CDR3 consists of 13 residues.

This rearrangement joins TRBV4-2 to TRBJ2-3, with a weak D call TRBD2 (6 bases). CDR3 length equals 17 residues. CDR1 and CDR2 (germline): LGHNA, YNFKEQ. V gave up 1 base and J gave up 2 bases, with 16 bases separating them. The CDR3 coding sequence is TGTGCCAGCAGCCAAGTATCGGCGGGGTCACTCACAGATACGCAGTATTTT. Translating it yields CASSQVSAGSLTDTQYF.

This clone was seen once. The chain links TRBV28 to TRBJ1-5; D remains unclear. Germline V gene lookup returns CDR1 MDHEN and CDR2 SYDVKM. V was pared by 2 bases and J by 4 bases, with 9 bases between. The CDR3 runs to 14 residues. CDR3 residues: CASSLMVENQPQHF. DNA for the CDR3: TGTGCCAGCAGTTTAATGGTGGAGAATCAGCCCCAGCATTTT. Together with reference TRBV28 and TRBJ1-5, the CDR3 gives the full variable domain: DVKVTQSSRYLVKRTGEKVFLECVQDMDHENMFWYRQDPGLGLRLIYFSYDVKMKEKGDIPEGYSVSREKKERFSLILESASTNQTSMYLCASSLMVENQPQHFGDGTRLSIL.

The chain employs TRBV2 and TRBJ1-1; 8 nucleotides line up with TRBD1. CDR3 size: 16 residues. V was clipped by 6 bases and J by 1 base; unmatched bases: 10. The germline V gene encodes CDR1 SNHLY and CDR2 FYNNEI. The CDR3 sequence: CASSPGQGVGNTEAFF. CDR3 nucleotides: TGTGCCAGCAGCCCCGGACAGGGTGTAGGGAACACTGAAGCTTTCTTT. Looking up the rest from reference TRBV2 and TRBJ1-1 gives the full variable domain: EPEVTQTPSHQVTQMGQEVILRCVPISNHLYFYWYRQILGQKVEFLVSFYNNEISEKSEIFDDQFSVERPDGSNFTLKIRSTKLEDSAMYFCASSPGQGVGNTEAFFGQGTRLTVV.

The chain uses TRBV7-9 and TRBJ2-7, with D hard to call. Trimming stripped 5 bases from V and 7 bases from J, with 9 bases between. Germline CDR1 is SEHNR and CDR2 is FQNEAQ (reference sequence). This CDR3 region has 11 residues. The CDR3 region has the DNA TGTGCCAGCAGCAACTTGTTTGAGCAGTACTTC. It yields the protein CASSNLFEQYF.

The chain has TRBV28 and TRBJ1-6, with D perhaps matching TRBD1 (6 bases). V lost 5 bases to trimming and J lost 7 bases, with 18 bases between them. Germline CDR1 is MDHEN and CDR2 is SYDVKM. CDR3 length equals 16 residues. CDR3 nucleotides: TGTGCCAGCAGTACAGGGTCCCCCTGGGGAAATTCACCCCTCCACTTT. Protein product: CASSTGSPWGNSPLHF. The complete variable domain, with remaining parts taken from reference TRBV28 and TRBJ1-6, reads DVKVTQSSRYLVKRTGEKVFLECVQDMDHENMFWYRQDPGLGLRLIYFSYDVKMKEKGDIPEGYSVSREKKERFSLILESASTNQTSMYLCASSTGSPWGNSPLHFGNGTRLTVT.

This chain joins TRBV7-9 and TRBJ2-3; the match to TRBD1 covers 8 bases. The CDR3 spans 16 residues. Germline loops: CDR1 SEHNR, CDR2 FQNEAQ (reference sequence). Trimming at V came to 3 bases and at J to 3 bases, leaving 8 bases not matched to a gene. The CDR3 here is CASSFRTGFRTDTQYF. CDR3 coding DNA: TGTGCCAGCAGCTTTCGGACAGGGTTCAGAACAGATACGCAGTATTTT.

The rearrangement uses TRBV19 and TRBJ2-2, with 8 positions matching TRBD2. V lost 3 bases, J lost 7 bases, and 4 bases stayed unmatched. This CDR3 comprises 14 residues. Germline V gene sequence: CDR1 LNHDA, CDR2 SQIVND (reference sequence). CDR3 region: CASSIGRGLGELFF. CDR3 DNA: TGTGCCAGTAGTATCGGGAGGGGACTCGGGGAGCTGTTTTTT.

The chain uses TRBV7-2 and TRBJ2-5; D unclear. Per the germline V gene, CDR1 is SGHTA and CDR2 is FQGNSA. The CDR3 extends over 13 amino acids. Trimming removed 2 bases at V and 11 bases at J, with 15 bases between. This chain's CDR3 is CASSLYNLVEQYF. The DNA of the CDR3 is TGTGCCAGCAGCTTATACAATCTTGTGGAGCAGTACTTC.

This clone was detected ten times or more. The chain has TRBV4-1 and TRBJ1-5; no definite D call. The V gene's germline CDR1 is MGHRA and CDR2 YSYEKL. V lost 2 bases, J lost 0 bases, and 8 bases lay in between. CDR3 length: 15 residues. The CDR3 DNA reads as TGCGCCAGCAGCCAAATTGAGCATAGCAATCAGCCCCAGCATTTT. Translating it yields CASSQIEHSNQPQHF.

The chain uses TRBV5-1 and TRBJ1-5; D is unresolved. CDR3 size: 14 residues. V gave up 4 bases and J gave up 2 bases, with 10 bases separating them. In germline, CDR1 is SGHRS, CDR2 YFSETQ. The CDR3 loop reads CASSPYLGNQPQHF. The CDR3 DNA is TGCGCCAGCAGCCCCTATTTAGGCAATCAGCCCCAGCATTTT.

Only one count was recorded for this clone. The chain has TRBV6-1 and TRBJ1-5; D is undetermined. The V end was cut by 6 bases, the J end by 0 bases, with 12 bases between. The CDR3 has 15 residues. Germline assignment: CDR1 MNHNS and CDR2 SASEGT. CDR3 loop: CASSRVADSNQPQHF. The DNA of the CDR3 is TGTGCCAGCAGCCGGGTGGCGGATAGCAATCAGCCCCAGCATTTT.

The chain recombines TRBV9 with TRBJ2-2; 8 positions agree with TRBD1. V lost 0 bases to trimming and J lost 5 bases; unmatched junction nucleotides: 9. The CDR3 length is 17 residues. CDR1 SGDLS and CDR2 YYNGEE come from the germline V gene. CDR3 nucleotide sequence: TGTGCCAGCAGCGTAGTTCAGGGGGCAAGTTGGACCGGGGAGCTGTTTTTT. This translates into CASSVVQGASWTGELFF.

The chain links TRBV7-2 to TRBJ2-1, with D hard to call. The CDR3 has 11 residues. V lost 2 bases, J lost 8 bases, and 4 bases lay in between. The germline V gene has CDR1 SGHTA and CDR2 FQGNSA. The CDR3 DNA reads TGTGCCAGCAGCTTATTATATGAGCAGTTCTTC. Encoded protein: CASSLLYEQFF.

This rearrangement joins TRBV6-1 to TRBJ2-3; 9 bases align to TRBD2. Germline CDR1 MNHNS, CDR2 SASEGT. The V gene end was trimmed by 6 bases and the J gene end by 1 base; junction bases not matched to a gene: 2. The CDR3 totals 14 residues. CDR3 in amino acids: CASRQRGGTDTQYF. The CDR3 bases are TGTGCCAGCAGACAGCGGGGGGGCACAGATACGCAGTATTTT.

This clone was recorded at least ten times. This chain links TRBV7-9 with TRBJ1-1, with TRBD1 matching over 10 bases. The CDR3 totals 12 residues. Germline assignment: CDR1 SEHNR and CDR2 FQNEAQ (reference sequence). Trimming took 5 bases from V and 7 from J; bases not matched to a gene: 1. The CDR3, as DNA: TGTGCCAGCAGCGGGACAGGGGTTGAAGCTTTCTTT. Translating gives CASSGTGVEAFF.

The rearrangement joins TRBV27 to TRBJ1-6; D not certain. Trimming left V 2 bases short and J 5 bases short, with 10 bases between. The germline V gene encodes CDR1 MNHEY and CDR2 SMNVEV (reference sequence). CDR3 length: 15 amino acids. CDR3 in amino acids: CASSLISLDNSPLHF. CDR3 nucleotides: TGTGCCAGCAGTTTAATATCGTTAGATAATTCACCCCTCCACTTT.